This T cell receptor (beta chain) was identified during a study of blood T cells in healthy people across ages. Next came a second PCR, run for about 7 to 12 cycles, which used a sample-barcoded 5' primer along with a J-beta primer mix. TCRdb re-derived calls from the 5' RACE reads in MiXCR, one entry per CDR3 protein. Of some 850,000 distinct CDR3 sequences in the sample, roughly 24% were seen once. Germline CDR1 and CDR2: MNHEY and SVGAGI. This CDR3 spans 16 amino acids. V lost 5 bases, J lost 1 base, and 15 bases lay in between. This clonotype appeared a few times. The sample also formed part of further work on T cells of mothers and their children. From that study: According to the study, all extracted RNA entered cDNA synthesis at about 1.4 ug per 15 ul. Using the M1S primer, the second PCR added sample barcodes along with 2-4 random nucleotides. Each child contributed 3.1 million or so TCR beta CDR3 reads, while each mother contributed over 8.5 million. Biologically related mothers and children overlapped slightly more than unrelated pairs, a non-significant difference.

The chain uses TRBV6-5 and TRBJ2-1; D gene unclear. The clonotype comes from a boy between 10 and 17 years old in good health. The material sequenced was blood. The CDR3 here is CASSLGPISSYNEQFF. The CDR3 DNA reads TGTGCCAGCAGTCTCGGGCCCATCTCATCCTACAATGAGCAGTTCTTC.